Presented here are 22 T cell receptor beta chains from one specimen sequenced in a study of beta chain features in type 1 diabetes. The authors reverse transcribed all of the isolated RNA, so sequencing captured expressed TCRB transcripts. Repertoires were generated with immunoSEQ multiplex PCR, while TCRdb's copy carries only in-frame clones and drops some. The sample has about 150,000 clones; 11% are singletons. Sequencing was performed on central memory CD4+ T cells from blood. These receptors were obtained from a man aged 18 to 35 in good health.

This chain connects TRBV27 to TRBJ1-1; D gene uncertain. Trimming removed 9 bases from V and 5 bases from J, with 22 bases in between. Germline V gene lookup returns CDR1 MNHEY and CDR2 SMNVEV (reference sequence). This CDR3 has 15 residues. The CDR3 sequence: CARVSLGRGITEAFF. In DNA, the CDR3 is TGTGCCAGAGTTTCACTGGGCCGGGGAATAACTGAAGCTTTCTTT.

V usage is TRBV2 and J usage is TRBJ2-5; D is uncertain. Deletions cut 3 bases from V and 1 base from J, with 9 bases between. Germline V gene data show CDR1 as SNHLY and CDR2 as FYNNEI. The CDR3 is made up of 14 amino acids. The CDR3 sequence: CASSDWSGQETQYF. The CDR3 nucleotides read TGTGCCAGCAGTGATTGGTCAGGCCAAGAGACCCAGTACTTC.

The table lists this clone with a few counts. The chain employs TRBV2 and TRBJ1-2; a possible D gene is TRBD1 (5 bases). The CDR3 has 13 amino acids. V was trimmed by 8 bases and J by 7 bases, leaving 17 bases between them. Germline V lookup: CDR1 SNHLY, CDR2 FYNNEI. CDR3 sequence reads: CASQGGRVAGYTF. As DNA, the CDR3 is TGTGCCAGCCAAGGTGGCAGGGTTGCTGGCTACACCTTC.

This chain uses TRBV4-2 with TRBJ1-2; possible D gene TRBD1, 6 bases. The CDR3 has 12 amino acids. Germline V gene data show CDR1 as LGHNA and CDR2 as YNFKEQ. Trimming pared 4 bases from V and 4 bases from J, leaving 7 bases between. CDR3 nucleotides: TGTGCCAGCAGCCGGGGGCCCTATGGCTACACCTTC. It codes for CASSRGPYGYTF.

The chain joins TRBV29-1 to TRBJ1-5, with D unclear. With 4 bases removed from V and 3 bases from J, the gap between germline ends came to 10 bases. CDR1 SQVTM and CDR2 ANQGSEA come from the germline V gene. The CDR3 runs 13 residues. In nucleotides, the CDR3 is TGCAGCGTTGTACGTGAGGCCAATCAGCCCCAGCATTTT. It encodes CSVVREANQPQHF.

This CDR3 reads CASTISVNTEAFF. In DNA, the CDR3 is TGTGCCAGCACTATTTCCGTTAACACTGAAGCTTTCTTT. The J gene is TRBJ1-1, the V gene TRBV6-5; no firm D call. The CDR3 sequence is 13 residues long. Germline V gives CDR1 MNHEY, CDR2 SVGAGI. V was shortened by 7 bases and J by 2 bases, with 11 bases between the two germline ends.

The table lists this clone with a few counts. The genes are TRBV9 and TRBJ2-3; 7 positions agree with TRBD2. The V gene's germline CDR1 is SGDLS and CDR2 YYNGEE. With 0 bases clipped from V and 4 bases from J, the junction kept 2 bases outside the gene matches. This CDR3 region has 14 residues. The DNA of the CDR3 is TGTGCCAGCAGCGTAGCTAGCGGTCCAGATACGCAGTATTTT. Residues: CASSVASGPDTQYF.

V usage is TRBV2 and J usage is TRBJ2-2; the D is unclear. Trimming pared 6 bases from V and 2 bases from J, leaving 4 bases between. The CDR3 is 12 amino acids. The germline V gene has CDR1 SNHLY and CDR2 FYNNEI. CDR3 sequence (DNA): TGTGCCAGCAGCAAAAACACCGGGGAGCTGTTTTTT. As protein: CASSKNTGELFF.

This clone was recorded a few times. V gene TRBV28 combines with J gene TRBJ1-2; TRBD1 matches at 8 bases. With 6 bases clipped from V and 6 bases from J, the junction kept 12 bases outside the gene matches. This CDR3 region has 15 residues. The germline gives CDR1 MDHEN, CDR2 SYDVKM. CDR3 sequence (DNA): TGTGCCAGCAGCCCTCAGGGGGCCACCTGGCATGGCTACACCTTC. Translating gives CASSPQGATWHGYTF.

This clone has more than one count but fewer than ten. The V call is TRBV29-1, the J call TRBJ1-5; TRBD1 matches 8 bases. V lost 7 bases to trimming and J lost 0 bases; unmatched junction nucleotides: 5. The CDR3 totals 14 residues. The germline gives CDR1 SQVTM, CDR2 ANQGSEA. In DNA form, the CDR3 reads TGCAGCGCCCCGGACAGGGATAGCAATCAGCCCCAGCATTTT. Protein: CSAPDRDSNQPQHF.

This clone was counted only a few times. The V gene is TRBV7-3, the J gene TRBJ2-3; TRBD1 aligns across 12 bases. Trimming took 0 bases from V and 6 from J; bases not matched to a gene: 4. The germline CDR1 and CDR2 sequences are SGHTA and FQGTGA. The CDR3 length is 16 residues. CDR3 sequence (DNA): TGTGCCAGCAGCTTAACGGGGACAGGGGGCGCGGATACGCAGTATTTT. It encodes CASSLTGTGGADTQYF.

This clone was seen at least ten times. The rearrangement uses TRBV29-1 and TRBJ2-3; the D gene is possibly TRBD2 (6 bases). Between the trimmed V and J ends, which lost 5 bases and 4 bases, there was a span of 10 bases. The CDR3 runs to 12 residues. Germline CDR1 SQVTM, CDR2 ANQGSEA. The CDR3 bases are TGCAGCGTTCGGGGGAGCGCAGATACGCAGTATTTT. It encodes CSVRGSADTQYF.

The J gene is TRBJ2-1, the V gene TRBV6-1, with TRBD2 matching 7 bases. The germline CDR1 and CDR2 sequences are MNHNS and SASEGT. The ends lost 4 bases at V and 5 bases at J; junction bases unmatched: 8. The CDR3 extends over 15 amino acids. CDR3 bases: TGTGCCAGCAGTGTAAAGCTAGCGGCTAACAATGAGCAGTTCTTC. Encoded protein: CASSVKLAANNEQFF.

V and J are TRBV7-2 and TRBJ2-7; 12 bases fit TRBD1. The ends lost 5 bases at V and 12 bases at J; junction bases unmatched: 11. CDR1 and CDR2 (germline): SGHTA, FQGNSA. The CDR3 is made up of 14 amino acids. The CDR3 sequence is CASSPGTGGFRRYF. The CDR3 DNA reads as TGTGCCAGCAGCCCGGGGACAGGGGGCTTTCGGCGGTACTTC.

This clone was counted only a few times. This chain uses TRBV28 with TRBJ2-7; the D gene is possibly TRBD2 (6 bases). The CDR3 has 12 residues. Trimming removed 8 bases from V and 5 bases from J, with 13 bases in between. Germline loops: CDR1 MDHEN, CDR2 SYDVKM. Written as DNA, the CDR3 is TGTGCCAGCTCGGGTAGGAGGGACGAGCAGTACTTC. This translates into CASSGRRDEQYF.

The chain is built from TRBV6-5 and TRBJ1-2; 7 bases match TRBD1. Germline CDR1 reads MNHEY; CDR2 reads SVGAGI. Trimming removed 3 bases from V and 5 bases from J; junction bases left unmatched: 9. This CDR3 is 15 amino acids long. The CDR3 protein is CASSYSGTAVYGYTF. The CDR3 DNA follows: TGTGCCAGCAGTTATTCCGGGACAGCAGTATATGGCTACACCTTC.

This clone showed up just a few times. Other nucleotide sequences in the sample specify the same CDR3. The chain links TRBV5-1 to TRBJ2-2, with a tentative D call TRBD1 (5 bases). Germline V gene data show CDR1 as SGHRS and CDR2 as YFSETQ. This CDR3 has 15 amino acids. Trimming took off 0 bases at V and 1 base at J, with 7 bases between the two ends. The CDR3 here is CASSLGQGNTGELFF. CDR3 nucleotides: TGCGCCAGCAGCTTGGGGCAGGGGAACACCGGGGAGCTGTTTTTT. The full variable domain, rest sourced from reference TRBV5-1 and TRBJ2-2, is KAGVTQTPRYLIKTRGQQVTLSCSPISGHRSVSWYQQTPGQGLQFLFEYFSETQRNKGNFPGRFSGRQFSNSRSEMNVSTLELGDSALYLCASSLGQGNTGELFFGEGSRLTVL.

This clone was recorded at least ten times. Other DNA sequences in the same sample also yield this CDR3. The chain combines TRBV29-1 with TRBJ2-5; D is possibly TRBD1 (7 bases). CDR1 and CDR2 from the germline V gene are SQVTM and ANQGSEA. The CDR3 loop spans 13 amino acids. V was cut by 6 bases and J by 0 bases, with 11 bases left in between. The CDR3 nucleotides read TGCAGCGTGGCGGGACAGAACCAAGAGACCCAGTACTTC. The encoded protein is CSVAGQNQETQYF.

The table lists this clone with many counts. J is TRBJ1-1 and V is TRBV25-1, with D perhaps TRBD1 (6 bases). With 5 bases removed from V and 3 bases from J, the gap between germline ends came to 16 bases. Germline CDR1 and CDR2: MGHDK and SYGVNS. CDR3 length equals 15 residues. CDR3 coding DNA: TGTGCCAGCAGTAACCGGGACATGAGAGACACTGAAGCTTTCTTT. It yields the protein CASSNRDMRDTEAFF.

This clone has more than one count but fewer than ten. The chain uses TRBV19 and TRBJ2-2; TRBD2 matches 8 bases. This CDR3 comprises 15 residues. Germline V gene lookup returns CDR1 LNHDA and CDR2 SQIVND (reference sequence). V gave up 7 bases and J gave up 1 base; unmatched junction bases: 5. The CDR3 sequence: CASKELAVNTGELFF. The CDR3 DNA follows: TGTGCCAGTAAAGAACTAGCGGTGAACACCGGGGAGCTGTTTTTT.

This clone was detected a few times. This chain connects TRBV9 to TRBJ2-3; D is perhaps TRBD1 (5 bases). The CDR3 sequence is 15 residues long. Germline V lookup: CDR1 SGDLS, CDR2 YYNGEE. Trimming shortened V by 4 bases and J by 2 bases, and 14 bases separated the two germline ends. The CDR3 loop reads CASSLRAGITDTQYF. In nucleotides, the CDR3 is TGTGCCAGCAGCTTACGGGCAGGGATCACAGATACGCAGTATTTT.

This clone was counted only a few times. The chain joins TRBV27 to TRBJ2-3; 7 bases are shared with TRBD1. Trimming took 5 bases from V and 9 from J; bases not matched to a gene: 11. CDR3 size: 14 residues. Germline V gives CDR1 MNHEY, CDR2 SMNVEV (reference sequence). The CDR3 DNA follows: TGTGCCAGCAGTAGGGGGCCTAACCCCAGCACGCAGTATTTT. It translates to CASSRGPNPSTQYF.